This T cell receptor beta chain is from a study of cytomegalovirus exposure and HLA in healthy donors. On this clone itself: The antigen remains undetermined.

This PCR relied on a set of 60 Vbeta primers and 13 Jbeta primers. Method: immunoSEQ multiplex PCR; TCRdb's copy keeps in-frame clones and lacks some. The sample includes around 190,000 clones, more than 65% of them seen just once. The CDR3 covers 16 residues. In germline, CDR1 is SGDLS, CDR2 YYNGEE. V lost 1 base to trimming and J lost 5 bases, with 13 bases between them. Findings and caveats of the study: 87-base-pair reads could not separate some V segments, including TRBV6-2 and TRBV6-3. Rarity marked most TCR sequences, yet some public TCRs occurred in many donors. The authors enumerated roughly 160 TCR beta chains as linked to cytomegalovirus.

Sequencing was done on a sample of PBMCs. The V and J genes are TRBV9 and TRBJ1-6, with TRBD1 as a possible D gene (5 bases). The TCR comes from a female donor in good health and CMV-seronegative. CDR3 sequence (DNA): TGTGCCAGCAGCGTAAAGCCGGGGGAGAATAATTCACCCCTCCACTTT. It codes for CASSVKPGENNSPLHF.